The 27 T cell receptor beta chains reported below all come from one sample, sequenced in a study of vaccination and CD4 T cells after COVID-19. The Oncomine TCR Beta short-read assay generated sequence data from the DNA of cultured CD4+ T cells. Each CDR3 protein is one row after TCRdb ran MiXCR on the PCR reads. The sample lists thousands of distinct CDR3 sequences, more than 60% occurring once. Documented treatment: roughly nine-day PBMC culture with coronavirus spike peptide pools or control peptides (ViraFEST assay). Antigens for these TCRs are unknown. The sequenced sample consisted of CD4+ T cells from blood, cultured in vitro. The receptors stem from a human donor who had recovered from COVID-19.

The V gene is TRBV4-2, the J gene TRBJ1-1; 7 bases are a match to TRBD1. Per germline, CDR1 LGHNA and CDR2 YNFKEQ. With 4 bases clipped from V and 7 bases from J, the junction kept 9 bases outside the gene matches. This CDR3 comprises 14 residues. CDR3 amino acids: CASSRATGEDEAFF. The CDR3 DNA reads as TGTGCCAGCAGCCGAGCCACAGGGGAGGATGAAGCTTTCTTT.

The chain uses TRBV30 and TRBJ1-1, with a tentative D call TRBD1 (5 bases). The CDR3 has 15 amino acids. Trimming left V 4 bases short and J 3 bases short, with 18 bases between. Germline V CDR1 and CDR2: GTSNPN, SVGIG (reference sequence). CDR3 protein: CAWNPVQEGHTEAFF. Written as DNA, the CDR3 is TGTGCCTGGAATCCCGTACAGGAGGGACACACTGAAGCTTTCTTT.

The chain couples TRBV6-2 or TRBV6-3 to TRBJ1-1; D call uncertain. CDR3 size: 14 residues. V was trimmed by 0 bases and J by 7 bases, leaving 12 bases between them. The germline V gene encodes CDR1 MNHEY and CDR2 SVGEGT. In DNA form, the CDR3 reads TGTGCCAGCAGTTACTCGCGAGCCCTTGTTGAAGCTTTCTTT. Its protein product is CASSYSRALVEAFF.

Only a few counts were recorded for this clonotype. The J gene is TRBJ2-7, the V gene TRBV15; D gene unclear. The V and J ends lost 0 bases and 2 bases respectively, with 8 bases between them. The CDR3 covers 14 residues. CDR1 is LNHNV, CDR2 YYDKDF, per germline (reference sequence). CDR3 bases: TGTGCCACCAGCAGAGACGTGGGAACCTACGAGCAGTACTTC. Translated: CATSRDVGTYEQYF.

This clonotype showed up just once. This chain connects TRBV12-3 or TRBV12-4 to TRBJ2-5, with 8 bases that match TRBD1. This CDR3 is built from 15 residues. Trimming cost V 6 bases and J 5 bases; bases outside gene matches: 11. The CDR3 loop reads CASSPGGAVVETQYF. Here the CDR3 DNA reads TGTGCCAGCAGCCCAGGGGGCGCGGTAGTGGAGACCCAGTACTTC.

This clonotype was seen a single time. The rearrangement uses TRBV15 and TRBJ2-5, with a tentative D call TRBD1 (6 bases). The CDR3 extends over 17 amino acids. V gave up 1 base and J gave up 1 base, with 16 bases separating them. The germline CDR1 and CDR2 sequences are LNHNV and YYDKDF (reference sequence). The CDR3 region is CATSRAPPTGSQETQYF. In nucleotides, the CDR3 is TGTGCCACCAGCAGAGCACCGCCGACAGGAAGCCAAGAGACCCAGTACTTC.

This rearrangement joins TRBV20-1 to TRBJ1-1; perhaps TRBD1 as D (5 bases). Germline V lookup: CDR1 DFQATT, CDR2 SNEGSKA (reference sequence). V lost 5 bases and J lost 1, with 14 bases in between. This CDR3 contains 14 residues. CDR3 in DNA: TGCAGTGCTGGGGGGGTGCGCACGAACACTGAAGCTTTCTTT. This sequence encodes CSAGGVRTNTEAFF.

This chain joins TRBV7-2 and TRBJ1-5, with 7 bases matching TRBD1. The ends lost 1 base at V and 6 bases at J; junction bases unmatched: 9. CDR3 length: 16 residues. Germline lookup yields CDR1 SGHTA and CDR2 FQGNSA. Here the CDR3 DNA reads TGTGCCAGCAGCTTAGAAGTAGCCAGGGGGAGTCAGCCCCAGCATTTT. Translated, it gives CASSLEVARGSQPQHF.

A single count supports this clonotype. The V gene is TRBV5-4, the J gene TRBJ2-1; 8 nucleotides agree with TRBD2. The CDR3 totals 15 residues. The germline CDR1 and CDR2 sequences are SGHNT and YYREEE (reference sequence). Trimming at V came to 6 bases and at J to 10 bases, leaving 15 bases not matched to a gene. DNA for the CDR3: TGTGCCAGCACCCCCCGAGGTAGCGGGGTCCGGGAGCAGTTCTTC. Encoded protein: CASTPRGSGVREQFF.

In its sample, this clonotype was seen a few times. The J gene is TRBJ1-5, the V gene TRBV2, with unresolved D. Per the germline V gene, CDR1 is SNHLY and CDR2 is FYNNEI. The ends were cut back, 3 bases at V and 9 bases at J, with 9 bases in the middle. This CDR3 is 12 amino acids long. CDR3: CASSDSGRPQHF. CDR3 in DNA: TGTGCCAGCAGTGATTCCGGGCGGCCCCAGCATTTT.

The J gene is TRBJ2-3, the V gene TRBV5-1; 12 positions agree with TRBD2. V lost 4 bases to trimming and J lost 3 bases; unmatched junction nucleotides: 6. The germline gives CDR1 SGHRS, CDR2 YFSETQ. The CDR3 has 16 residues. The CDR3 here is CASSTLTSGSTDTQYF. The CDR3 DNA sequence: TGCGCCAGCAGCACCTTGACTAGCGGGAGTACAGATACGCAGTATTTT.

The chain couples TRBV24-1 to TRBJ2-3, with 8 bases fitting TRBD2. CDR1 KGHDR and CDR2 SFDVKD come from the germline V gene. V shed 3 bases and J 5 bases; nucleotides not matched to a gene: 0. This CDR3 is built from 13 residues. CDR3 in amino acids: CATSDLAGDTQYF. CDR3 DNA: TGTGCCACCAGTGATCTAGCGGGAGATACGCAGTATTTT.

The gene calls are TRBV28 and TRBJ1-2; D is uncertain. Trimming took 3 bases from V and 8 from J, leaving 16 bases between them. Germline CDR1 and CDR2: MDHEN and SYDVKM. CDR3 length: 14 residues. CDR3 sequence reads: CASSLDKGGGGYTF. The CDR3 DNA reads TGTGCCAGCAGTTTGGATAAGGGAGGCGGAGGCTACACCTTC.

This clonotype was recorded only once. J is TRBJ1-1 and V is TRBV6-2 or TRBV6-3, with a tentative D call TRBD1 (5 bases). V was shortened by 6 bases and J by 2 bases, with 13 bases between the two germline ends. This CDR3 has 14 amino acids. Germline V gene sequence: CDR1 MNHEY, CDR2 SVGEGT. The CDR3 protein is CASSAGFENTEAFF. As DNA, the CDR3 is TGTGCCAGCAGCGCAGGGTTCGAAAACACTGAAGCTTTCTTT.

This clonotype was seen only a few times. The chain carries TRBV20-1 and TRBJ1-2; D may be TRBD1 (5 bases). V gave up 3 bases and J gave up 8 bases, with 13 bases separating them. CDR1 is DFQATT, CDR2 SNEGSKA, per germline (reference sequence). The CDR3 loop spans 12 amino acids. Here the CDR3 reads CSASWGRRGYTF. DNA of the CDR3: TGCAGTGCTAGCTGGGGGAGAAGGGGCTACACCTTC.

J is TRBJ2-7 and V is TRBV7-2; no clear D. The length of the CDR3 is 14 residues. V was trimmed by 1 base and J by 3 bases, leaving 10 bases between them. Germline loops: CDR1 SGHTA, CDR2 FQGNSA. CDR3 sequence reads: CASSLDGQLYEQYF. The CDR3 bases are TGTGCCAGCAGCTTAGACGGGCAGCTCTACGAGCAGTACTTC.

Details on this clonotype: The junction and the germline gene differ at one end; a read error may be behind it. The J gene is TRBJ2-2, the V gene TRBV20-1, with 7 bases matching TRBD1. The CDR3 is 14 residues long. Looked up from germline, CDR1 is DFQATT and CDR2 is SNEGSKA (reference sequence). The CDR3 protein is CSASRGGRTGKLFF. Here the CDR3 DNA reads TGCAGTGCTAGTAGAGGGGGCAGAACCGGGAAGCTGTTTTTT.

This clonotype came up a few times. V is TRBV20-1 and J is TRBJ2-2; D is perhaps TRBD1 or TRBD2 (6 bases each). CDR1 and CDR2 from the germline V gene are DFQATT and SNEGSKA (reference sequence). V shed 6 bases and J shed 3 bases, with 20 bases lying between them. The CDR3 spans 16 residues. The CDR3 reads CSAPHGGNLDTGELFF. The CDR3 region has the DNA TGCAGTGCGCCCCACGGGGGCAATTTGGACACCGGGGAGCTGTTTTTT.

The chain carries TRBV11-2 and TRBJ1-5, with unresolved D. Trimming pared 1 base from V and 9 bases from J, leaving 7 bases between. In germline, CDR1 is SGHAT, CDR2 FQNNGV. The CDR3 is 12 amino acids. The CDR3 sequence: CASSLGGGPQHF. The CDR3 coding sequence is TGTGCCAGCAGCTTAGGAGGTGGGCCCCAGCATTTT.

This clonotype was counted only a few times. V is TRBV28 and J is TRBJ1-5; TRBD1 is a possible D gene (5 bases). The CDR3 totals 17 residues. Germline V CDR1 and CDR2: MDHEN, SYDVKM. V dropped 10 bases and J dropped 5 bases, with 27 bases sitting between them. The CDR3 DNA follows: TGTGCCACGCTCCCCAACGCGGGACTCGCCAGGCATCAGCCCCAGCATTTT. Translating it yields CATLPNAGLARHQPQHF.

The J gene is TRBJ1-2, the V gene TRBV7-2; TRBD1 is a possible D gene (5 bases). The CDR3 is made up of 14 amino acids. Germline V gene lookup returns CDR1 SGHTA and CDR2 FQGNSA. V was pared by 1 base and J by 5 bases, with 11 bases between. The CDR3 protein is CASSLDFGTYGYTF. Written as DNA, the CDR3 is TGTGCCAGCAGCTTAGATTTCGGGACGTATGGCTACACCTTC.

The V gene is TRBV24-1, the J gene TRBJ2-2; the D gene is possibly TRBD1 (6 bases). V shed 10 bases and J shed 4 bases, with 9 bases lying between them. The CDR3 length is 12 residues. CDR1 and CDR2 from the germline V gene are KGHDR and SFDVKD. DNA of the CDR3: TGTGCCACTGCGACAGGCACCGGGGAGCTGTTTTTT. It specifies CATATGTGELFF.

This sequence joins TRBV2 and TRBJ1-5, with TRBD1 identical over 7 bases. Trimming at V came to 8 bases and at J to 0 bases, leaving 7 bases not matched to a gene. The germline V gene encodes CDR1 SNHLY and CDR2 FYNNEI. The CDR3 loop spans 15 amino acids. The CDR3 sequence is CASRTGPYSNQPQHF. DNA for the CDR3: TGTGCCAGCCGGACAGGCCCCTATAGCAATCAGCCCCAGCATTTT. The whole variable domain, remainder taken from reference TRBV2 and TRBJ1-5, is EPEVTQTPSHQVTQMGQEVILRCVPISNHLYFYWYRQILGQKVEFLVSFYNNEISEKSEIFDDQFSVERPDGSNFTLKIRSTKLEDSAMYFCASRTGPYSNQPQHFGDGTRLSIL.

V gene TRBV28 combines with J gene TRBJ1-6, with D maybe TRBD1 (5 bases). The CDR3 spans 14 residues. In germline, CDR1 is MDHEN, CDR2 SYDVKM. V gave up 2 bases and J gave up 10 bases, with 12 bases separating them. CDR3 sequence: CASSLESEGSPLHF. Written as DNA, the CDR3 is TGTGCCAGCAGTTTAGAGTCGGAGGGGTCACCCCTCCACTTT.

This chain joins TRBV4-3 and TRBJ1-2; D possibly corresponds to TRBD1 (6 bases). Germline V gene lookup returns CDR1 LGHNA and CDR2 YSLEER. The CDR3 totals 14 residues. Between the trimmed V and J ends, which lost 1 base and 6 bases, there was a span of 12 bases. CDR3 sequence (DNA): TGCGCCAGCAGCCAAGTCGGGGGCGCGGATGGCTACACCTTC. Its translation: CASSQVGGADGYTF.

V and J are TRBV6-2 or TRBV6-3 and TRBJ1-1, with 9 bases lining up with TRBD1. The CDR3 is made up of 16 amino acids. The germline gives CDR1 MNHEY, CDR2 SVGEGT. J gave up 5 bases and V 5 bases, and 12 bases lay outside the gene matches. The CDR3 nucleotides are TGTGCCAGCAGTAAGGACAGGGGTCACGGAATAACTGAAGCTTTCTTT. Amino acids: CASSKDRGHGITEAFF.

The genes are TRBV11-2 and TRBJ2-5, with TRBD2 matching over 12 bases. Per the germline V gene, CDR1 is SGHAT and CDR2 is FQNNGV. CDR3 length: 16 residues. V trimming: 1 base; J trimming: 0 bases; junction bases outside the gene matches: 0. The CDR3 region has the DNA TGTGCCAGCAGCTTAGGGACTAGCGGGGACCAAGAGACCCAGTACTTC. Translated: CASSLGTSGDQETQYF.